Each of the 17 T cell receptor beta chains below was sequenced from the same sample in a study of blood T cell repertoires in COVID-19 (dated by TCRdb to 2020 to 2021). Library creation used the immunoSEQ multiplex PCR assay. As stored in TCRdb, this immuneACCESS dataset retains in-frame rearrangements with V and J assigned. A fraction of the clones does not appear; measured against another copy, unresolved V genes explain less than half of the discrepancy, and the remainder lacks a known reason. Across this sample there are roughly 380,000 clones, with about four fifths seen only once. 0.85% to 1.3% of the sample rests with the top ten. Sequencing was done on a sample of peripheral blood. Receptors originate from a human donor with acute or convalescent COVID-19. The donor label of this sample is uncertain.

V is TRBV19 and J is TRBJ1-2; D might be TRBD1 (6 bases). The CDR3 contains 14 residues. Per the germline V gene, CDR1 is LNHDA and CDR2 is SQIVND (reference sequence). The ends were cut back, 3 bases at V and 4 bases at J, with 12 bases in the middle. CDR3 region: CASSIVSDSYGYTF. In nucleotides, the CDR3 is TGTGCCAGTAGTATCGTCTCGGACAGCTATGGCTACACCTTC.

The rearrangement uses TRBV5-5 and TRBJ1-1, with 8 bases fitting TRBD1. From germline, CDR1 is SGHKS and CDR2 YYEKEE (reference sequence). Trimming took 2 bases from V and 1 from J; bases not matched to a gene: 4. The CDR3 length is 15 residues. The DNA for the CDR3 is TGTGCCAGCAGCTTATGGACAGGGCCGAACACTGAAGCTTTCTTT. Protein product: CASSLWTGPNTEAFF.

The chain combines TRBV7-9 with TRBJ1-1; no definite D call. Germline-derived CDR1 and CDR2 are SEHNR and FQNEAQ (reference sequence). This CDR3 comprises 15 residues. V lost 1 base to trimming and J lost 1 base, with 10 bases between them. CDR3 DNA: TGTGCCAGCAGCTTAGAGTGGCGGAGGAACACTGAAGCTTTCTTT. Encoded protein: CASSLEWRRNTEAFF.

This chain connects TRBV3-1 (or the pseudogene TRBV3-2) to TRBJ2-1; 8 nucleotides match TRBD1. Looked up from germline, CDR1 is LGHDT and CDR2 is YNNKEL (reference sequence). The CDR3 contains 14 residues. V lost 5 bases, J lost 9 bases, and 9 bases stayed unmatched. The CDR3 protein is CASSRETGVREQFF. As DNA, the CDR3 is TGTGCCAGCAGCAGGGAGACAGGGGTGCGTGAGCAGTTCTTC.

Here the CDR3 DNA reads TGTGCCAGCAGCTTTAGCGGCCACACCGGGGAGCTGTTTTTT. It translates to CASSFSGHTGELFF. The J gene is TRBJ2-2, the V gene TRBV7-9; perhaps TRBD2 as D (6 bases). The CDR3 runs 14 residues. V was clipped by 3 bases and J by 3 bases, with 8 bases between them. Germline CDR1 reads SEHNR; CDR2 reads FQNEAQ (reference sequence).

This chain connects TRBV2 to TRBJ2-5; 8 bases are shared with TRBD1. Germline CDR1 is SNHLY and CDR2 is FYNNEI. The CDR3 contains 15 residues. V trimming: 6 bases; J trimming: 0 bases; junction bases outside the gene matches: 6. The CDR3 DNA is TGTGCCAGCAGGATGACAGGGGCCCACCAAGAGACCCAGTACTTC. It yields the protein CASRMTGAHQETQYF. The complete variable domain, with remaining parts taken from reference TRBV2 and TRBJ2-5, reads EPEVTQTPSHQVTQMGQEVILRCVPISNHLYFYWYRQILGQKVEFLVSFYNNEISEKSEIFDDQFSVERPDGSNFTLKIRSTKLEDSAMYFCASRMTGAHQETQYFGPGTRLLVL.

The table lists this clone with a count of one. The same CDR3 also results from other DNA sequences found in this sample. The chain joins TRBV7-6 to TRBJ1-1; D ambiguous. Trimming left V 1 base short and J 2 bases short, with 5 bases between. In germline, CDR1 is SGHVS, CDR2 FNYEAQ. The CDR3 is 13 residues long. CDR3 in amino acids: CASSLDRNTEAFF. The CDR3 nucleotides are TGTGCCAGCAGCTTAGACAGAAACACTGAAGCTTTCTTT.

J is TRBJ2-5 and V is TRBV5-1, with 13 nucleotides matching TRBD2. The CDR3 contains 15 residues. Germline lookup yields CDR1 SGHRS and CDR2 YFSETQ. The trim removed 4 bases at V and 14 bases at J, leaving 14 bases unmatched. CDR3 sequence: CASSMWTSGGAVSYF. The DNA for the CDR3 is TGCGCCAGCAGCATGTGGACTAGCGGGGGCGCGGTATCTTACTTC.

This clone was seen once. V usage is TRBV19 and J usage is TRBJ2-1; 8 nucleotides line up with TRBD1. Looked up from germline, CDR1 is LNHDA and CDR2 is SQIVND (reference sequence). V trimming: 6 bases; J trimming: 0 bases; junction bases outside the gene matches: 13. CDR3 length: 18 amino acids. DNA of the CDR3: TGTGCCAGTAGGGGGGTCGGGGGACAGGCGAGCTCCTACAATGAGCAGTTCTTC. It yields the protein CASRGVGGQASSYNEQFF.

V is TRBV2 and J is TRBJ1-4; 7 bases are a match to TRBD1. Trimming removed 7 bases from V and 5 bases from J; junction bases left unmatched: 4. Germline V gives CDR1 SNHLY, CDR2 FYNNEI. The CDR3 consists of 13 residues. The CDR3, as DNA: TGTGCCAGCAAGACAGGGTCGAATGAAAAACTGTTTTTT. Translated, it gives CASKTGSNEKLFF.

On this clone: The sample has other DNA sequences that encode this CDR3 too. The chain is built from TRBV4-1 and TRBJ2-7; TRBD1 matches 9 bases. Losses at the gene ends were 3 bases for V and 2 bases for J; bases not matched to a gene: 2. Germline V gene data show CDR1 as MGHRA and CDR2 as YSYEKL. The CDR3 has 14 amino acids. CDR3 protein: CASSHRTGAYEQYF. The CDR3 DNA reads as TGCGCCAGCAGCCATCGGACAGGGGCCTACGAGCAGTACTTC.

This rearrangement joins TRBV7-8 to TRBJ2-5, with 7 positions matching TRBD2. J gave up 4 bases and V 5 bases, and 10 bases lay outside the gene matches. The CDR3 extends over 15 amino acids. Germline V gives CDR1 SGHVS, CDR2 FQNEAQ. CDR3 nucleotides: TGTGCCAGCAGCCCCGTGGGGGAGGGCAGAGAGACCCAGTACTTC. Translated: CASSPVGEGRETQYF. The variable domain in full, with the rest retrieved from reference TRBV7-8 and TRBJ2-5, is GAGVSQSPRYKVAKRGQDVALRCDPISGHVSLFWYQQALGQGPEFLTYFQNEAQLDKSGLPSDRFFAERPEGSVSTLKIQRTQQEDSAVYLCASSPVGEGRETQYFGPGTRLLVL.

This clone was seen just once. The CDR3 here is CASSLRGGEEKLFF. The CDR3 region has the DNA TGTGCCAGCAGCTTAAGGGGGGGGGAAGAAAAACTGTTTTTT. This chain uses TRBV7-2 with TRBJ1-4, with D possibly being TRBD1 (6 bases). The germline V gene encodes CDR1 SGHTA and CDR2 FQGNSA. This CDR3 comprises 14 residues. V shed 2 bases and J shed 8 bases, with 12 bases lying between them.

The chain uses TRBV2 and TRBJ1-3; D may be TRBD1 (6 bases). CDR3 size: 15 residues. Trimming stripped 7 bases from V and 4 bases from J, with 17 bases between. Germline V gene data show CDR1 as SNHLY and CDR2 as FYNNEI. The CDR3 sequence is CASTQGGARGNTIYF. DNA for the CDR3: TGTGCCAGCACCCAAGGGGGGGCGCGGGGAAACACCATATATTTT.

This chain's CDR3 is CASRGGYNEQFF. CDR3 coding DNA: TGTGCCAGCAGGGGGGGGTACAATGAGCAGTTCTTC. The chain combines TRBV2 with TRBJ2-1; 7 bases agree with TRBD2. The germline V gene has CDR1 SNHLY and CDR2 FYNNEI. V lost 6 bases, J lost 4 bases, and 0 bases stayed unmatched. This CDR3 has 12 residues.

DNA for the CDR3: TGTGCCAGTAGTGTACAGGGTTATAACGAGCAGTACTTC. Protein product: CASSVQGYNEQYF. This chain connects TRBV19 to TRBJ2-7; D perhaps matches TRBD1 (6 bases). The CDR3 is made up of 13 amino acids. Germline-derived CDR1 and CDR2 are LNHDA and SQIVND (reference sequence). Trimming shortened V by 5 bases and J by 5 bases, and 13 bases separated the two germline ends.

The rearrangement joins TRBV9 to TRBJ2-5; TRBD2 matches 13 bases. CDR3 length: 15 residues. The J segment lost 5 bases and the V segment lost 3 bases, leaving 4 bases of the junction unmatched. Germline values: CDR1 SGDLS, CDR2 YYNGEE. The CDR3 nucleotides read TGTGCCAGCAGCGGGACTAGCGGGGGTGTGGAGACCCAGTACTTC. Amino acids: CASSGTSGGVETQYF.